A selection of T cell receptor beta chains follows, all from one sample in a study of cytomegalovirus exposure and HLA in healthy donors. Sequenced by immunoSEQ multiplex PCR; TCRdb stores in-frame clones only, minus some. The table records about 160,000 clones, about four fifths of them present only once. Material for sequencing was PBMCs. Receptor source: a man in his fifties or sixties in good health and CMV-seropositive. Each CDR3 is given with its conserved first and last residue. D genes are given only for firm matches. Clone size appears in some rows only: once, few, many, or a class for an expanded clone.

D	V	size	J	CDR3	DNA
-	TRBV19	-	TRBJ1-5	CASSIESNQPQHF	TGTGCCAGTAGTATCGAGAGCAATCAGCCCCAGCATTTT
TRBD1	TRBV7-9	-	TRBJ1-4	CASSPPGVGGVEKLFF	TGTGCCAGCAGCCCTCCCGGGGTAGGGGGCGTTGAAAAACTGTTTTTT
-	TRBV28	-	TRBJ2-7	CASSSPSAGSYEQYF	TGTGCCAGCAGTTCACCCTCAGCAGGCTCCTACGAGCAGTACTTC
-	TRBV18	-	TRBJ2-2	CASSPTGNGELFF	TGTGCCAGCTCACCAACGGGTAACGGGGAGCTGTTTTTT
-	TRBV27	-	TRBJ2-2	CASYRGAPSVPNTGELFF	TGTGCCAGCTACCGGGGGGCCCCTAGTGTTCCGAACACCGGGGAGCTGTTTTTT
-	TRBV9	-	TRBJ2-2	CASSALTSTGYTGELFF	TGTGCCAGCAGCGCTCTAACTAGTACGGGATACACCGGGGAGCTGTTTTTT
-	TRBV5-1	-	TRBJ2-3	CASSSADTQYF	TGCGCCAGCAGCTCTGCAGATACGCAGTATTTT
-	TRBV5-6	-	TRBJ2-3	CASSFWGLLNTDTQYF	TGTGCCAGCAGCTTTTGGGGGCTCCTCAACACAGATACGCAGTATTTT
TRBD2	TRBV7-9	-	TRBJ2-1	CASSLVATSLDEQFF	TGTGCCAGCAGCTTAGTTGCGACTAGCTTGGATGAGCAGTTCTTC
TRBD1	TRBV7-2	once	TRBJ2-5	CASSLGDRGERETQYF	TGTGCCAGCAGCTTAGGGGACAGGGGGGAAAGGGAGACCCAGTACTTC
TRBD1	TRBV5-1	-	TRBJ1-2	CASSLDRGNYGYTF	TGCGCCAGCAGCTTGGACAGGGGTAACTATGGCTACACCTTC
-	TRBV27	-	TRBJ1-1	CASSLQGRAEAFF	TGTGCCAGCAGTTTACAGGGGAGGGCTGAAGCTTTCTTT
-	TRBV19	few	TRBJ2-5	CASSIHKDYQETQYF	TGTGCCAGTAGTATTCATAAGGACTACCAAGAGACCCAGTACTTC
-	TRBV28	-	TRBJ2-7	CASSLQITYEQYF	TGTGCCAGCAGCTTACAGATTACCTACGAGCAGTACTTC
-	TRBV7-9	-	TRBJ1-1	CSSSLQGFTEAFF	TGTTCCAGCAGCCTACAGGGATTCACTGAAGCTTTCTTT
-	TRBV5-8	few	TRBJ1-4	CASSGGGTDLNEKLFF	TGTGCCAGCAGCGGGGGAGGGACGGATCTTAATGAAAAACTGTTTTTT
TRBD1	TRBV5-1	-	TRBJ2-7	CASSLGQGSYEQYF	TGCGCCAGCAGCTTGGGACAGGGTTCCTACGAGCAGTACTTC
-	TRBV7-8	-	TRBJ1-5	CASSFGPAGNQPQHF	TGTGCCAGCAGCTTTGGTCCGGCGGGCAATCAGCCCCAGCATTTT
TRBD2	TRBV18	-	TRBJ2-7	CASSLTSVEQYF	TGTGCCAGCTCGCTTACTAGCGTCGAGCAGTACTTC
TRBD2	TRBV11-2	few	TRBJ2-7	CASSPNPGLAGYEQYF	TGTGCCAGCAGTCCAAATCCGGGACTAGCGGGCTACGAGCAGTACTTC
-	TRBV28	-	TRBJ1-2	CALGQTNYGYTF	TGTGCCCTTGGACAGACCAACTATGGCTACACCTTC
TRBD2	TRBV28	-	TRBJ2-4	CASSSPSGSGVSYF	TGTGCCAGCAGTTCTCCTAGCGGGAGTGGGGTTTCGTACTTC
TRBD2	TRBV9	-	TRBJ2-2	CASSDIPGLAGDGELFF	TGTGCCAGCAGCGACATTCCGGGACTAGCGGGAGATGGGGAGCTGTTTTTT
TRBD1	TRBV6-5	-	TRBJ2-7	CASSYSGDRGYEQYF	TGTGCCAGCAGTTACTCGGGGGACAGGGGGTACGAGCAGTACTTC
-	TRBV18	-	TRBJ1-1	CASSPEGVEAFF	TGTGCCAGCTCACCCGAAGGGGTTGAAGCTTTCTTT
-	TRBV30	few	TRBJ2-2	CAWTGTGELFF	TGTGCCTGGACGGGGACCGGGGAGCTGTTTTTT
-	TRBV6-4	-	TRBJ1-5	CASSVDRNQPQHF	TGTGCCAGCAGTGTAGACAGAAATCAGCCCCAGCATTTT
-	TRBV6-1	-	TRBJ2-7	CASSSGLQNSYEQYF	TGTGCCAGCAGTTCTGGCCTCCAAAACTCCTACGAGCAGTACTTC
TRBD1	TRBV5-6	-	TRBJ2-2	CASSFGDRGNTGELFF	TGTGCCAGCAGCTTTGGGGACAGGGGGAACACCGGGGAGCTGTTTTTT
TRBD2	TRBV5-1	-	TRBJ2-1	CASSFATSVVYEQFF	TGCGCCAGCAGCTTCGCGACTAGCGTTGTGTATGAGCAGTTCTTC
-	TRBV23-1	-	TRBJ2-1	CASAPPRDVTYNEQFF	TGCGCCAGCGCCCCCCCTCGGGATGTAACCTACAATGAGCAGTTCTTC
-	TRBV4-3	-	TRBJ2-3	CASSQDYIRGGALRTDTQYF	TGCGCCAGCAGCCAAGATTATATACGAGGGGGGGCTCTGCGCACAGATACGCAGTATTTT
-	TRBV6-6	-	TRBJ2-7	CASSYSGGVSYEQYF	TGTGCCAGCAGTTACTCGGGGGGAGTCTCCTACGAGCAGTACTTC
TRBD2	TRBV7-8	once	TRBJ2-5	CASSGGLAGGGRSYEQYF	TGTGCCAGCAGCGGGGGACTAGCGGGAGGAGGCAGGAGCTATGAGCAGTACTTC
TRBD1	TRBV2	-	TRBJ2-7	CARSGTGTYEQYF	TGTGCCAGATCCGGGACAGGGACGTACGAGCAGTACTTC